Each of the 32 T cell receptor beta chains below was sequenced from the same sample in a study of spatial heterogeneity in lung cancer. Time point indicated: blood at routine non-recurrence follow-up after resection. Each CDR3 protein is one row after TCRdb ran MiXCR on the 5' RACE reads. Of approximately 110,000 distinct CDR3 sequences listed, less than 14% are singletons. The material sequenced was PBMCs, taken at follow-up. The receptors originated from a female donor with early-stage non-small cell lung cancer.

This clonotype has just a few counts. The rearrangement links TRBV27 to TRBJ2-7; possible D gene TRBD1, 6 bases. Trimming stripped 5 bases from V and 9 bases from J, with 17 bases between. This CDR3 is built from 13 residues. The V gene's germline CDR1 is MNHEY and CDR2 SMNVEV (reference sequence). CDR3 in amino acids: CASSRQGLSGQYF. In nucleotides, the CDR3 is TGTGCCAGCAGTCGTCAGGGGCTCTCCGGGCAGTACTTC.

This clonotype was detected ten times or more. The V call is TRBV28, the J call TRBJ2-1; 9 bases agree with TRBD1. J was trimmed by 9 bases and V by 6 bases; bases with no gene match: 9. Germline V gene lookup returns CDR1 MDHEN and CDR2 SYDVKM. The CDR3 totals 14 residues. CDR3 coding DNA: TGTGCCAGCAGCCCCGACAGGGGGATTCGTGAGCAGTTCTTC. Protein product: CASSPDRGIREQFF.

The J gene is TRBJ2-3, the V gene TRBV5-1; D possibly corresponds to TRBD2 (6 bases). Germline V gives CDR1 SGHRS, CDR2 YFSETQ. The ends were cut back, 3 bases at V and 1 base at J, with 15 bases in the middle. The CDR3 covers 16 residues. The CDR3 coding sequence is TGCGCCAGCAGCTGGGTTAGCGGTCTTGGCACAGATACGCAGTATTTT. It encodes CASSWVSGLGTDTQYF.

This clonotype was seen ten or more times. V gene TRBV27 combines with J gene TRBJ2-1; D is unresolved. Germline CDR1 reads MNHEY; CDR2 reads SMNVEV (reference sequence). V was cut by 3 bases and J by 6 bases, with 12 bases left in between. This CDR3 has 14 residues. This CDR3 is CASSFESRRNEQFF. CDR3 sequence (DNA): TGTGCCAGCAGTTTTGAGAGCCGCCGCAATGAGCAGTTCTTC.

This clonotype was found a few times. The CDR3 loop reads CSASPYGDRRGYTF. The CDR3 DNA reads as TGCAGTGCTAGCCCCTACGGGGACAGACGAGGCTACACCTTC. The V and J genes are TRBV20-1 and TRBJ1-2, with 7 bases matching TRBD1. Trimming at V came to 3 bases and at J to 8 bases, leaving 12 bases not matched to a gene. The CDR3 covers 14 residues. Germline assignment: CDR1 DFQATT and CDR2 SNEGSKA (reference sequence).

This clonotype was seen a handful of times. This chain's CDR3 is CASSNRDSYMGQFF. DNA of the CDR3: TGCGCCAGCAGCAACCGGGACTCGTACATGGGGCAGTTCTTC. The chain employs TRBV5-1 and TRBJ2-1, with a tentative D call TRBD2 (6 bases). Germline V gives CDR1 SGHRS, CDR2 YFSETQ. V was trimmed by 4 bases and J by 12 bases, leaving 20 bases between them. The CDR3 extends over 14 amino acids.

V usage is TRBV29-1 and J usage is TRBJ1-2; the D gene is possibly TRBD1 (6 bases). The CDR3 covers 12 residues. Germline V gives CDR1 SQVTM, CDR2 ANQGSEA. The CDR3: CGGSQGIYGYTF. The CDR3 DNA follows: TGCGGAGGCTCTCAGGGGATCTATGGCTACACCTTC.

The chain links TRBV30 to TRBJ1-4, with D possibly being TRBD1 (6 bases). V lost 8 bases to trimming and J lost 3 bases, with 13 bases between them. Germline lookup yields CDR1 GTSNPN and CDR2 SVGIG (reference sequence). The CDR3 has 13 amino acids. CDR3 nucleotide sequence: TGTGCCCTTACAGGGTTGGCTAATGAAAAACTGTTTTTT. Translating it yields CALTGLANEKLFF.

V is TRBV28 and J is TRBJ2-2; D gene unclear. The CDR3 consists of 15 residues. The ends were cut back, 6 bases at V and 6 bases at J, with 17 bases in the middle. CDR1 is MDHEN and CDR2 is SYDVKM in the germline V gene. CDR3 sequence: CASSSTISQPGELFF. Here the CDR3 DNA reads TGTGCCAGCAGCTCTACTATATCCCAACCCGGGGAGCTGTTTTTT.

This chain uses TRBV4-3 with TRBJ1-3; D gene uncertain. Germline V gives CDR1 LGHNA, CDR2 YSLEER. This CDR3 has 16 residues. With 0 bases removed from V and 4 bases from J, the gap between germline ends came to 13 bases. The CDR3 is CASSQDSVARGNTIYF. The DNA for the CDR3 is TGCGCCAGCAGCCAAGATAGCGTAGCGCGGGGAAACACCATATATTTT.

This clonotype was found a few times. CDR3 in DNA: TGTGCAAGTCGCCCTGGACTAGCTTACGAGCAGTACTTC. Translating gives CASRPGLAYEQYF. J is TRBJ2-7 and V is TRBV12-2; no check of the table's D call, TRBD2, against the DNA was made. TRBV12-2 is a known pseudogene. The CDR3 consists of 13 residues.

Only a few counts were recorded for this clonotype. The J gene is TRBJ1-3, the V gene TRBV7-2; no clear D gene. Germline V lookup: CDR1 SGHTA, CDR2 FQGNSA. V shed 1 base and J shed 5 bases, with 3 bases lying between them. The CDR3 loop spans 12 amino acids. The chain's CDR3 is CASSLGRNTIYF. The CDR3, as DNA: TGTGCCAGCAGCTTAGGGCGAAACACCATATATTTT.

This sequence joins TRBV4-2 and TRBJ2-2; 8 nucleotides match TRBD2. The germline gives CDR1 LGHNA, CDR2 YNFKEQ. CDR3 length: 16 residues. J lost 8 bases, V lost 2 bases, and 10 bases had no gene match. The CDR3 reads CASSQRGSGISGELFF. In DNA, the CDR3 is TGTGCCAGCAGCCAAAGGGGTAGCGGGATTTCGGGGGAGCTGTTTTTT.

This clonotype was recorded at least ten times. The genes are TRBV10-3 and TRBJ2-5; a possible D gene is TRBD2 (6 bases). The germline V gene encodes CDR1 ENHRY and CDR2 SYGVKD. Trimming removed 2 bases at V and 3 bases at J, with 7 bases between. This CDR3 is 13 amino acids long. CDR3 protein: CAISEAGKETQYF. In DNA form, the CDR3 reads TGTGCCATCAGTGAGGCGGGGAAAGAGACCCAGTACTTC.

This clonotype was seen only a few times. The chain is built from TRBV2 and TRBJ2-1; TRBD2 matches 8 bases. The CDR3 length is 13 residues. Germline V CDR1 and CDR2: SNHLY, FYNNEI. Trimming took 7 bases from V and 9 from J; bases not matched to a gene: 8. The CDR3 is CASKSNGGAEQFF. DNA for the CDR3: TGTGCCAGCAAATCAAACGGGGGGGCTGAGCAGTTCTTC.

The chain carries TRBV5-1 and TRBJ2-3; perhaps TRBD2 as D (5 bases). The germline V gene has CDR1 SGHRS and CDR2 YFSETQ. The CDR3 length is 13 residues. Trimming took 3 bases from V and 4 from J, leaving 9 bases between them. CDR3 residues: CASSWGEADTQYF. The CDR3 nucleotides are TGCGCCAGCAGCTGGGGAGAGGCAGATACGCAGTATTTT. The whole variable domain, filled in from reference TRBV5-1 and TRBJ2-3, reads KAGVTQTPRYLIKTRGQQVTLSCSPISGHRSVSWYQQTPGQGLQFLFEYFSETQRNKGNFPGRFSGRQFSNSRSEMNVSTLELGDSALYLCASSWGEADTQYFGPGTRLTVL.

This clonotype was observed a few times. V usage is TRBV3-1 and J usage is TRBJ2-5; TRBD1 is a possible D gene (6 bases). Germline CDR1 reads LGHDT; CDR2 reads YNNKEL (reference sequence). Trimming took off 3 bases at V and 1 base at J, with 12 bases between the two ends. The CDR3 contains 15 residues. CDR3 coding DNA: TGTGCCAGCAGCCAGGTGGGACATCTCCAAGAGACCCAGTACTTC. Translating it yields CASSQVGHLQETQYF.

The chain recombines TRBV2 with TRBJ2-3, with D perhaps TRBD2 (6 bases). This CDR3 has 13 amino acids. V was pared by 7 bases and J by 8 bases, with 16 bases between. Germline assignment: CDR1 SNHLY and CDR2 FYNNEI. In DNA form, the CDR3 reads TGTGCCAGCACAAGCGGAGGGGCCGGTACGCAGTATTTT. Amino acids: CASTSGGAGTQYF.

This clonotype has a handful of counts. J is TRBJ1-1 and V is TRBV7-9, with D unclear. Germline CDR1 SEHNR, CDR2 FQNEAQ (reference sequence). The CDR3 extends over 13 amino acids. The germline V and J ends were trimmed by 5 bases and 10 bases, with 17 bases remaining between them. The CDR3 spells CASSPDTGIGAFF. The CDR3 nucleotides read TGTGCCAGCAGCCCTGACACGGGGATTGGAGCTTTCTTT. The whole variable domain, remainder taken from reference TRBV7-9 and TRBJ1-1, is DTGVSQNPRHKITKRGQNVTFRCDPISEHNRLYWYRQTLGQGPEFLTYFQNEAQLEKSRLLSDRFSAERPKGSFSTLEIQRTEQGDSAMYLCASSPDTGIGAFFGQGTRLTVV.

This clonotype was counted ten times or more. The V and J genes are TRBV4-1 and TRBJ1-6; 9 bases align to TRBD1. The CDR3 is made up of 15 amino acids. The V segment lost 1 base and the J segment 10 bases; nucleotides outside the gene matches: 5. CDR1 is MGHRA, CDR2 YSYEKL, per germline. The CDR3 region has the DNA TGCGCCAGCAGCCAAGTGGGACAGGGTGTGTCACCCCTCCACTTT. Its protein product is CASSQVGQGVSPLHF.

The chain combines TRBV10-2 with TRBJ2-7; 8 bases align to TRBD1. The CDR3 spans 15 residues. Trimming removed 6 bases from V and 0 bases from J; junction bases left unmatched: 7. From germline, CDR1 is WSHSY and CDR2 SAAADI. This chain's CDR3 is CASSPGTGNSYEQYF. The CDR3 DNA reads as TGCGCCAGCAGCCCCGGGACAGGTAACTCCTACGAGCAGTACTTC.

This clonotype has more than one count but fewer than ten. V gene TRBV3-1 combines with J gene TRBJ2-2, with D possibly matching TRBD1 (5 bases). Germline V lookup: CDR1 LGHDT, CDR2 YNNKEL (reference sequence). CDR3 length: 13 amino acids. V gave up 6 bases and J gave up 4 bases, with 9 bases separating them. The CDR3 spells CASSETGTGELFF. The CDR3 nucleotides are TGTGCCAGCAGTGAAACAGGCACCGGGGAGCTGTTTTTT.

Only a few counts were recorded for this clonotype. V gene TRBV20-1 combines with J gene TRBJ2-2, with D unresolved. CDR1 and CDR2 from the germline V gene are DFQATT and SNEGSKA (reference sequence). The CDR3 is 14 amino acids. Trimming stripped 3 bases from V and 6 bases from J, with 14 bases between. CDR3 DNA sequence: TGCAGTGCTAGGGCTTTGTCGCATGCCGGGGAGCTGTTTTTT. Its translation: CSARALSHAGELFF.

This clonotype was observed a handful of times. This chain joins TRBV7-9 and TRBJ2-3, with D maybe TRBD2 (5 bases). V was clipped by 3 bases and J by 5 bases, with 9 bases between them. Germline V gene sequence: CDR1 SEHNR, CDR2 FQNEAQ (reference sequence). The CDR3 contains 13 residues. The chain's CDR3 is CASSFEGIDTQYF. The CDR3 DNA follows: TGTGCCAGCAGCTTTGAGGGTATAGATACGCAGTATTTT.

In this sample, this clonotype turned up many times. The chain couples TRBV6-1 to TRBJ1-1, with D maybe TRBD1 (6 bases). V was clipped by 8 bases and J by 6 bases, with 16 bases between them. The CDR3 runs 13 residues. Germline V gives CDR1 MNHNS, CDR2 SASEGT. The CDR3 DNA sequence: TGTGCCAGCGTAGTACAGGGCAAAGCTGAAGCTTTCTTT. This sequence encodes CASVVQGKAEAFF.

The rearrangement uses TRBV2 and TRBJ2-5; D is possibly TRBD2 (5 bases). CDR1 and CDR2 (germline): SNHLY, FYNNEI. Deletions cut 6 bases from V and 2 bases from J, with 16 bases between. CDR3 length: 15 residues. CDR3 nucleotide sequence: TGTGCCAGCAGGATGGCGGGTATTAGACAAGAGACCCAGTACTTC. This gives the protein CASRMAGIRQETQYF. The full variable domain, with the rest looked up from reference TRBV2 and TRBJ2-5, is EPEVTQTPSHQVTQMGQEVILRCVPISNHLYFYWYRQILGQKVEFLVSFYNNEISEKSEIFDDQFSVERPDGSNFTLKIRSTKLEDSAMYFCASRMAGIRQETQYFGPGTRLLVL.

This clonotype has just a few counts. The chain joins TRBV5-8 to TRBJ2-7; a possible D gene is TRBD2 (6 bases). The CDR3 extends over 17 amino acids. With 2 bases removed from V and 0 bases from J, the gap between germline ends came to 18 bases. Germline V gene lookup returns CDR1 SGHTS and CDR2 YDEGEE. The CDR3 coding sequence is TGTGCCAGCAGCTTCGGAGGCGGAGTAGCGGACTCCTACGAGCAGTACTTC. It is translated as CASSFGGGVADSYEQYF.

The chain joins TRBV7-9 to TRBJ2-7; TRBD2 is a possible D gene (7 bases). This CDR3 is built from 14 residues. CDR1 and CDR2 from the germline V gene are SEHNR and FQNEAQ (reference sequence). Trimming took 6 bases from V and 1 from J, leaving 13 bases between them. CDR3 nucleotides: TGTGCCAGCAGTTCTGAGGGGGGGTCCTACGAGCAGTACTTC. It yields the protein CASSSEGGSYEQYF.

This clonotype occurred a few times. The chain couples TRBV5-1 to TRBJ2-7; the match to TRBD2 covers 8 bases. There are 18 residues in the CDR3. Trimming at V came to 0 bases and at J to 0 bases, leaving 11 bases not matched to a gene. Germline CDR1 and CDR2: SGHRS and YFSETQ. This chain's CDR3 is CASSLDASGYTLSYEQYF. CDR3 coding DNA: TGCGCCAGCAGCTTGGATGCTAGCGGGTACACCCTCTCCTACGAGCAGTACTTC.

This clonotype has at least ten counts. The chain employs TRBV29-1 and TRBJ1-1; D is undetermined. Germline lookup yields CDR1 SQVTM and CDR2 ANQGSEA. Trimming stripped 1 base from V and 4 bases from J, with 10 bases between. The CDR3 runs to 13 residues. The CDR3: CSVEVGGGTEAFF. In nucleotides, the CDR3 is TGCAGCGTTGAAGTAGGCGGAGGCACTGAAGCTTTCTTT.

This clonotype was seen more than once but under ten times. The gene calls are TRBV2 and TRBJ2-1, with 9 bases fitting TRBD2. CDR3 length equals 15 residues. After removal of 6 bases from V and 8 bases from J, the junction contained 11 bases not matched to a gene. The germline V gene has CDR1 SNHLY and CDR2 FYNNEI. The CDR3 DNA sequence: TGTGCCAGCAGGATTGGGGGTTTAGCGGGAGATGAGCAGTTCTTC. Translating it yields CASRIGGLAGDEQFF.

A note on this clonotype: This may arise from a read error, as a much more abundant clone is one base away. This sequence joins TRBV25-1 and TRBJ2-5; 7 nucleotides line up with TRBD2. The germline CDR1 and CDR2 sequences are MGHDK and SYGVNS. This CDR3 comprises 16 residues. The ends lost 2 bases at V and 3 bases at J; junction bases unmatched: 9. The CDR3 DNA reads as TGTGCCAGCAGTGAACGAGCGGGAAGGATTAAAGAGACCCAGTACTTC. Translating gives CASSERAGRIKETQYF.